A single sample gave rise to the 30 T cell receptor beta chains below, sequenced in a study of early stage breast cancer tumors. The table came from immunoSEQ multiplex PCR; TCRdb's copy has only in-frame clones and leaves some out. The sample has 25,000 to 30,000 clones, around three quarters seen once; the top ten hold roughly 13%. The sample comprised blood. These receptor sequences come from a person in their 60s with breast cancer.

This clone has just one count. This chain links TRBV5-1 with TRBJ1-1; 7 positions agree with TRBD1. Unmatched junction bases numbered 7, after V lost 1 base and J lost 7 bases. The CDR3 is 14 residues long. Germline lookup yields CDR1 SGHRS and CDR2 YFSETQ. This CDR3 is CASSLFRGTVEAFF. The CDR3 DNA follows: TGCGCCAGCAGCTTGTTTCGGGGGACAGTTGAAGCTTTCTTT.

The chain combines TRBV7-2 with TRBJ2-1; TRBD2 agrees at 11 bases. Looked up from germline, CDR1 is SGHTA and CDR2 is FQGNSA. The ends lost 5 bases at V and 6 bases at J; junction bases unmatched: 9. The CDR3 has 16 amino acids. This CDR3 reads CASSPHAGTSGNEQFF. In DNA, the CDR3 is TGTGCCAGCAGCCCGCATGCCGGGACTAGCGGCAATGAGCAGTTCTTC.

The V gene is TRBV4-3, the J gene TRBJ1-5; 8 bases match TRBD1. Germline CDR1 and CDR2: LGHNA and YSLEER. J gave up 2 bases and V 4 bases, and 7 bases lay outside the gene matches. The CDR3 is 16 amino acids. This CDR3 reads CASSRETGAGNQPQHF. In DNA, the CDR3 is TGCGCCAGCAGCCGGGAGACAGGGGCCGGCAATCAGCCCCAGCATTTT.

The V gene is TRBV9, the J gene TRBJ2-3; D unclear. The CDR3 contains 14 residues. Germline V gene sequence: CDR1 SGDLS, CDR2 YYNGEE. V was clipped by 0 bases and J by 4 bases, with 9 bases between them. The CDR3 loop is CASSVDVSADTQYF. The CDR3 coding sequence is TGTGCCAGCAGCGTAGATGTCAGCGCAGATACGCAGTATTTT.

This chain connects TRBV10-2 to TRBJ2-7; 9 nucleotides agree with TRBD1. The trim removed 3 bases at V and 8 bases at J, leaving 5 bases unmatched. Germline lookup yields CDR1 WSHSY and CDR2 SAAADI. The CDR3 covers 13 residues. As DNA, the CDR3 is TGCGCCAGCAGTGACCCGTACAGGGGGCAGCAGTACTTC. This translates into CASSDPYRGQQYF.

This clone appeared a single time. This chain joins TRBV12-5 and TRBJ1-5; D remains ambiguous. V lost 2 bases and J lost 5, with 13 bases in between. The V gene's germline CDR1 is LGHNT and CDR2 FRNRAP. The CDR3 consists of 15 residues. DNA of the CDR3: TGTGCTAGTGGTTTGAGGGAAGGCGGGGATCAGCCCCAGCATTTT. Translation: CASGLREGGDQPQHF.

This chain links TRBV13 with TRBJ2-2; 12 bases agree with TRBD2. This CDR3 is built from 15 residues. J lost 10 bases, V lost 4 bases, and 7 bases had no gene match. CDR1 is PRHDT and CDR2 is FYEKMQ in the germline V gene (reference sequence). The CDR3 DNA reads TGTGCCAGCAGCTCCAGGACTAGCGGGAAAGAGGAGCTGTTTTTT. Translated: CASSSRTSGKEELFF. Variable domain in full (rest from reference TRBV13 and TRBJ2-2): AAGVIQSPRHLIKEKRETATLKCYPIPRHDTVYWYQQGPGQDPQFLISFYEKMQSDKGSIPDRFSAQQFSDYHSELNMSSLELGDSALYFCASSSRTSGKEELFFGEGSRLTVL.

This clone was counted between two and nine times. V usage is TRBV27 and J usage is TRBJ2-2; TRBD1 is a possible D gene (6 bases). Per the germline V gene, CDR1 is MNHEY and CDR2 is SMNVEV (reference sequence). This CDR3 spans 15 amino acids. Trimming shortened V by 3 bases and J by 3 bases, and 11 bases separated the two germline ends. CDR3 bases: TGTGCCAGCAGTTTTGACAGGACTCACACCGGGGAGCTGTTTTTT. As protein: CASSFDRTHTGELFF.

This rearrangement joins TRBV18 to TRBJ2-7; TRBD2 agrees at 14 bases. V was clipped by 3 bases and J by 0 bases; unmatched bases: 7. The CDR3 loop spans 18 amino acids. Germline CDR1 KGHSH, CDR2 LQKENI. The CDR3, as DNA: TGTGCCAGCTCACCGCGACTAGCGGGAGGGCGGAGCTCCTACGAGCAGTACTTC. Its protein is CASSPRLAGGRSSYEQYF.

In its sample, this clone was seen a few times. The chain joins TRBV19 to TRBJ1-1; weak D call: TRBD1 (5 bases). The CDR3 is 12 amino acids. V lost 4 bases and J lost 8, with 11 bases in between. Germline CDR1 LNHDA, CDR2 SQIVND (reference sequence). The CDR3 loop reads CASSTRTSEAFF. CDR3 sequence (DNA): TGTGCCAGTAGTACGCGGACATCCGAAGCTTTCTTT.

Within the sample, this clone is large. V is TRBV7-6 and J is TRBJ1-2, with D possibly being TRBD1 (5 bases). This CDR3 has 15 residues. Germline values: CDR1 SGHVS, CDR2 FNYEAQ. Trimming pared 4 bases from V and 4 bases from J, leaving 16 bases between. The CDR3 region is CASSSPGGGAYGYTF. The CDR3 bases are TGTGCCAGCAGCTCTCCCGGGGGAGGGGCCTATGGCTACACCTTC. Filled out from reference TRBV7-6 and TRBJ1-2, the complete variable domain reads GAGVSQSPRYKVTKRGQDVALRCDPISGHVSLYWYRQALGQGPEFLTYFNYEAQQDKSGLPNDRFSAERPEGSISTLTIQRTEQRDSAMYRCASSSPGGGAYGYTFGSGTRLTVV.

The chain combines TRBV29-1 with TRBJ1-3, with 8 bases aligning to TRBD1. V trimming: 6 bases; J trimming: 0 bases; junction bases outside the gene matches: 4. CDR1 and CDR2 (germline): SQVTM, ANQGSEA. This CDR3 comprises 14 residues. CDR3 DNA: TGCAGCGTATCAGGACAGGGCTCTGGAAACACCATATATTTT. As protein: CSVSGQGSGNTIYF.

CDR3 sequence: CSAVRTGIMDEQFF. The CDR3 DNA reads as TGCAGCGCTGTCCGGACAGGGATTATGGATGAGCAGTTCTTC. The gene calls are TRBV29-1 and TRBJ2-1, with TRBD1 matching over 8 bases. CDR3 length equals 14 residues. The J segment lost 8 bases and the V segment lost 7 bases, leaving 13 bases of the junction unmatched. Looked up from germline, CDR1 is SQVTM and CDR2 is ANQGSEA.

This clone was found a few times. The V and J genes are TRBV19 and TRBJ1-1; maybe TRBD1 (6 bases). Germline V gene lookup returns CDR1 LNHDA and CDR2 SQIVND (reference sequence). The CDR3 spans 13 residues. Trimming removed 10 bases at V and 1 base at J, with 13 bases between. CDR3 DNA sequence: TGTGCCACGACGACAGGACAGAACACTGAAGCTTTCTTT. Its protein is CATTTGQNTEAFF.

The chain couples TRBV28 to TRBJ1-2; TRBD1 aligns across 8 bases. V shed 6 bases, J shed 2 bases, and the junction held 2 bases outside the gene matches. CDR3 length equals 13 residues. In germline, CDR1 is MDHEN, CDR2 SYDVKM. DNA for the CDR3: TGTGCCAGCAGACGGGACAGGAACTATGGCTACACCTTC. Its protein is CASRRDRNYGYTF.

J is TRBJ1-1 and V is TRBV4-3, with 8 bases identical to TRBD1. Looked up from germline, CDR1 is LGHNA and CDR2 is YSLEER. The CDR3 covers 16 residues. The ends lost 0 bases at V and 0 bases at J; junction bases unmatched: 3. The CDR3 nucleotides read TGCGCCAGCAGCCAAGACGGGACAGGAATGAACACTGAAGCTTTCTTT. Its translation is CASSQDGTGMNTEAFF.

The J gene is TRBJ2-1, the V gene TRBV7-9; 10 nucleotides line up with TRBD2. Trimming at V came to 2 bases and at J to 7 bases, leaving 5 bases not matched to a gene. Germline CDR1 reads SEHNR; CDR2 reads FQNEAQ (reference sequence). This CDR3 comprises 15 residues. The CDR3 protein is CASSLFSGRSNEQFF. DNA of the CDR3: TGTGCCAGCAGCTTATTTAGCGGGAGGTCGAATGAGCAGTTCTTC.

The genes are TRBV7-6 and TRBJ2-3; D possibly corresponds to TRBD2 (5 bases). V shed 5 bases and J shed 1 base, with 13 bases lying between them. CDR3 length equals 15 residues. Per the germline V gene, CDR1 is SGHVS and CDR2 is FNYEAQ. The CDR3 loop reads CASSPTSGGTDTQYF. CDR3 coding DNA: TGTGCCAGCAGCCCAACGAGCGGTGGCACAGATACGCAGTATTTT.

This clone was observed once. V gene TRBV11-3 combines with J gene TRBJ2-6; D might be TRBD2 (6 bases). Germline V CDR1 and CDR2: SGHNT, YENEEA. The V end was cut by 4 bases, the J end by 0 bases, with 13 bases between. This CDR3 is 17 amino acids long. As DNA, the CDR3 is TGTGCCAGCAGCTGGGGACTCCGTGGCTCTGGGGCCAACGTCCTGACTTTC. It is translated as CASSWGLRGSGANVLTF.

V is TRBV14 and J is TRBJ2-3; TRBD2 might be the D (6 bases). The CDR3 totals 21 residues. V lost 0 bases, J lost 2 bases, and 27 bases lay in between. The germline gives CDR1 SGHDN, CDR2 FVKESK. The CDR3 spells CASSQESFGRGRTSVTDTQYF. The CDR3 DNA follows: TGTGCCAGCAGCCAAGAAAGTTTCGGGCGGGGAAGAACCTCTGTCACAGATACGCAGTATTTT.

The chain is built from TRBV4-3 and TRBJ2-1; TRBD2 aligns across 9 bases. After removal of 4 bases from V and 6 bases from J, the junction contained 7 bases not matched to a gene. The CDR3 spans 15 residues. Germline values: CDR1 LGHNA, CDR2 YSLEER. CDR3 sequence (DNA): TGCGCCAGCAGCCCTATAGCGGGAGAGTTCAATGAGCAGTTCTTC. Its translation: CASSPIAGEFNEQFF.

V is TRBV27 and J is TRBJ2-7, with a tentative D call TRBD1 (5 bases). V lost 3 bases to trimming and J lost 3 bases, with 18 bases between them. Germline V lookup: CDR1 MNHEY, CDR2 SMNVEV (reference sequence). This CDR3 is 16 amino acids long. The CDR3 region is CASSLSRGVGGYEQYF. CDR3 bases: TGTGCCAGCAGTTTGTCTAGGGGTGTCGGTGGCTACGAGCAGTACTTC.

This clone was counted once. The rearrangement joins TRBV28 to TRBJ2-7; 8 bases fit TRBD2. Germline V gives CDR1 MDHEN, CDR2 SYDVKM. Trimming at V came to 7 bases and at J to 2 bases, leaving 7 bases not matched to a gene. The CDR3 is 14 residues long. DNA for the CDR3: TGTGCCAGCACTGGGGCGGGAGGCACCTACGAGCAGTACTTC. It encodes CASTGAGGTYEQYF.

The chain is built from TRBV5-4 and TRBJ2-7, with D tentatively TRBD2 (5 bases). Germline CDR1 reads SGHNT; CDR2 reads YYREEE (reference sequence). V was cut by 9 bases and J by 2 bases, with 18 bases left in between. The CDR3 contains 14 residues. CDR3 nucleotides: TGTGCCACAAAATGGACGGGAAAAACCTACGAGCAGTACTTC. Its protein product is CATKWTGKTYEQYF.

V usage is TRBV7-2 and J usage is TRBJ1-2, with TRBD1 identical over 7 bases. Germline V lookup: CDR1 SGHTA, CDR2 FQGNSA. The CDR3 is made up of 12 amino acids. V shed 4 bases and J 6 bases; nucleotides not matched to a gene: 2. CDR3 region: CASSSRGDGYTF. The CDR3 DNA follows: TGTGCCAGCAGCTCCAGGGGGGATGGCTACACCTTC.

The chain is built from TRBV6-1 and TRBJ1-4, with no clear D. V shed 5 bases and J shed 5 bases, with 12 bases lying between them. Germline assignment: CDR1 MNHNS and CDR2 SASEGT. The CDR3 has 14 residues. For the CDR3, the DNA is TGTGCCAGCAGTCCGGGTGGGAGGAATGAAAAACTGTTTTTT. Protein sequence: CASSPGGRNEKLFF.

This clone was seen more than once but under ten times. The CDR3 sequence: CASSRRNSSGNTIYF. In DNA, the CDR3 is TGCGCCAGCAGTCGGAGGAACTCTTCTGGAAACACCATATATTTT. V gene TRBV10-1 combines with J gene TRBJ1-3; no clear D. Germline V gene lookup returns CDR1 WNHNN and CDR2 SYGVQD (reference sequence). The length of the CDR3 is 15 residues. The V gene lost 5 bases and the J gene lost 1 base, with 12 bases spanning the gap.

CDR3 amino acids: CASSHQGLAGGPRNIQYF. The CDR3 DNA sequence: TGCGCCAGCAGCCACCAGGGACTAGCGGGAGGGCCGAGAAACATTCAGTACTTC. The chain is built from TRBV4-3 and TRBJ2-4; TRBD2 aligns across 16 bases. CDR1 and CDR2 from the germline V gene are LGHNA and YSLEER. The V gene end was trimmed by 3 bases and the J gene end by 6 bases; junction bases not matched to a gene: 8. This CDR3 is built from 18 residues.

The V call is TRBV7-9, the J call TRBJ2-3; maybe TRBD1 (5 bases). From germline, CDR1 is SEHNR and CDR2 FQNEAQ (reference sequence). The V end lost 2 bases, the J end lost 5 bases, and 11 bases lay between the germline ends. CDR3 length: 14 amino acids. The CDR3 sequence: CASSLQGPGDTQYF. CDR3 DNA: TGTGCCAGCAGCTTACAGGGTCCGGGAGATACGCAGTATTTT.

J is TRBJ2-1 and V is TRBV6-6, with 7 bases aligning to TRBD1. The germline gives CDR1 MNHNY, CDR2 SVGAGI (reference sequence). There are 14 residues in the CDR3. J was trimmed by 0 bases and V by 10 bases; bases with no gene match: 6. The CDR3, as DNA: TGTGCCATCGTCCGGGACAGCTCCTACAATGAGCAGTTCTTC. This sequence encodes CAIVRDSSYNEQFF.